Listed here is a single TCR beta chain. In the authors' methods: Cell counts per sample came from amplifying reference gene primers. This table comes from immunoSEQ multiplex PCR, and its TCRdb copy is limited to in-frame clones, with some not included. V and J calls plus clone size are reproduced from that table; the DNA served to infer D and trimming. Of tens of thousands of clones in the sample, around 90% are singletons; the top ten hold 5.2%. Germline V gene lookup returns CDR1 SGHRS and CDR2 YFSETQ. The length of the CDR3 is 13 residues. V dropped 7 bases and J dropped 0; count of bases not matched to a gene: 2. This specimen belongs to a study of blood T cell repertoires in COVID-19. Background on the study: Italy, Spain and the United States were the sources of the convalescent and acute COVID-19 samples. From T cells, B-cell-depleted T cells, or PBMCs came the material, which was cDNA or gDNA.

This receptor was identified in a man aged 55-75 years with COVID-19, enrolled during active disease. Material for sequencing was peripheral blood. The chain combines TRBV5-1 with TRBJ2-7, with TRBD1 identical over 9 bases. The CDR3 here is CASGTGLSYEQYF. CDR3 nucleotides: TGCGCCAGCGGGACAGGGCTCTCCTACGAGCAGTACTTC.